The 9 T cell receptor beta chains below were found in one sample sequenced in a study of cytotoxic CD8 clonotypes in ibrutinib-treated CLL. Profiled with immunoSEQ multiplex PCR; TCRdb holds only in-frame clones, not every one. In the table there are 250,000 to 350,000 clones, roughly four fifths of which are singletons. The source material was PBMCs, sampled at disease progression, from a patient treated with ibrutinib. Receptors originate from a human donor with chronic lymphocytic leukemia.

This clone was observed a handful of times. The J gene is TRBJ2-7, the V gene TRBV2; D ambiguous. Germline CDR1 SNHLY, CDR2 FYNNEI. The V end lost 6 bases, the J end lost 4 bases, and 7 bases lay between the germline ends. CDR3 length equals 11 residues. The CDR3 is CASSPGYEQYF. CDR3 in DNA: TGTGCCAGCAGCCCCGGTTACGAGCAGTACTTC.

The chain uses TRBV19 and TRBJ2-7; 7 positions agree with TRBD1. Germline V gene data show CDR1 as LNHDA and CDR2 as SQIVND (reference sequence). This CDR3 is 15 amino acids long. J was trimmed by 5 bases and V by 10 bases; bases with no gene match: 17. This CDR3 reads CATRQGHHLTDEQYF. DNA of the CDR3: TGTGCCACCAGACAGGGACACCATCTTACGGACGAGCAGTACTTC.

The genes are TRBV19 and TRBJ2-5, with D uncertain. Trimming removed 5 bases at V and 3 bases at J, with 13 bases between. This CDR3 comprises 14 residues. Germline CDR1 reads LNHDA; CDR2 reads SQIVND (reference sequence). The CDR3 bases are TGTGCCAGTAGTTCCTCTGTCTGGGAAGAGACCCAGTACTTC. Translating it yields CASSSSVWEETQYF. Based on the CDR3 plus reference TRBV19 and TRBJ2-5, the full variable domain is DGGITQSPKYLFRKEGQNVTLSCEQNLNHDAMYWYRQDPGQGLRLIYYSQIVNDFQKGDIAEGYSVSREKKESFPLTVTSAQKNPTAFYLCASSSSVWEETQYFGPGTRLLVL.

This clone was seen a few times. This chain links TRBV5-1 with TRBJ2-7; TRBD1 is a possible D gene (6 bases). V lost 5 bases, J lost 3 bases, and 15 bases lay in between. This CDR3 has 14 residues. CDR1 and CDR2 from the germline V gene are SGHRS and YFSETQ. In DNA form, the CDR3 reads TGCGCCAGCAGTCTGACAGGACTCTACTACGAGCAGTACTTC. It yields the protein CASSLTGLYYEQYF.

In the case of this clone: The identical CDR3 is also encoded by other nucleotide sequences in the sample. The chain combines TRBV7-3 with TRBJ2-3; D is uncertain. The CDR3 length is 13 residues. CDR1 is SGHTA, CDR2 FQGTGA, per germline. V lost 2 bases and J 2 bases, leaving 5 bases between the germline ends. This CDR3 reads CASSLGPTDTQYF. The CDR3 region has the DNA TGTGCCAGCAGCTTAGGTCCCACAGATACGCAGTATTTT. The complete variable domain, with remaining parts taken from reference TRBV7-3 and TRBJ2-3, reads GAGVSQTPSNKVTEKGKYVELRCDPISGHTALYWYRQSLGQGPEFLIYFQGTGAADDSGLPNDRFFAVRPEGSVSTLKIQRTERGDSAVYLCASSLGPTDTQYFGPGTRLTVL.

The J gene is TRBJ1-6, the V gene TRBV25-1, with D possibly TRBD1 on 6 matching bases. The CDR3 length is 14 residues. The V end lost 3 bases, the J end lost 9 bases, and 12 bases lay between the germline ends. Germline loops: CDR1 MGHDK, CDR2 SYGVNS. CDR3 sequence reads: CASSEDGGGSPLHF. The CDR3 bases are TGTGCCAGCAGTGAGGATGGGGGCGGTTCACCCCTCCACTTT.

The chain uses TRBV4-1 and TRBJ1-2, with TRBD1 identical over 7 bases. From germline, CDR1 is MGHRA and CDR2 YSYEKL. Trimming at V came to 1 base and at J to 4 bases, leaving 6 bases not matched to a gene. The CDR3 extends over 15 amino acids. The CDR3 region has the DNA TGCGCCAGCAGCCAAGTAGGGACAGAAGGCTATGGCTACACCTTC. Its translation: CASSQVGTEGYGYTF.

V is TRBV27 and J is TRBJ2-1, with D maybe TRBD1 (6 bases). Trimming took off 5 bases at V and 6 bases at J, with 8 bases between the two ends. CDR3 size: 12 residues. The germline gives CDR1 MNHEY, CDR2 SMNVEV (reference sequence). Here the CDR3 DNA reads TGTGCCAGCAGTCTAGGGGGCAATGAGCAGTTCTTC. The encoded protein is CASSLGGNEQFF.

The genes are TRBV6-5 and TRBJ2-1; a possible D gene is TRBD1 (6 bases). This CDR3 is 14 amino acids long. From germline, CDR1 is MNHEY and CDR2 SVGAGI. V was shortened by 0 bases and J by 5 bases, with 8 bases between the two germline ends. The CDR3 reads CASSYSGADNEQFF. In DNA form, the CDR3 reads TGTGCCAGCAGTTACTCGGGGGCGGACAATGAGCAGTTCTTC.